This section outlines one T cell receptor (beta chain) sequence together with its context. Its antigen is undetermined. These data are taken from a study of siplizumab effects on memory and regulatory T cells. Whole-study results and caveats: Of the proliferating CD4+ or CD8+ clones, roughly 75-97% lacked a naive or memory phenotype that could be assigned. Sequences that were alloreactive and traceable to unstimulated CD4+ memory cells were significantly reduced by siplizumab. Unstimulated subsets captured only a minor fraction of alloreactive clones.

This CDR3 region has 12 residues. V lost 3 bases, J lost 9 bases, and 10 bases lay in between. Germline CDR1 reads SGDLS; CDR2 reads YYNGEE. Generated by immunoSEQ multiplex PCR, the TCRdb table keeps only in-frame clones and is missing some. The table lists roughly 64,000 clones, 90% to 97% of them singletons, with more than 0.075% in the top ten. Naive, memory, effector memory and TEMRA subsets that were unstimulated underwent sequencing in a few donor pairs. The sequencing sample was made of naive CD8+ T cells sorted from blood. This chain uses TRBV9 with TRBJ2-1; D unresolved. This TCR was recovered from a human donor in good health. The CDR3 nucleotides read TGTGCCAGCAGCGGGTTTCAAGGTGAGCAGTTCTTC. Its protein is CASSGFQGEQFF.